The rows below give T cell receptor beta chains drawn from one sample of a study of T cell responses to AZD1222 COVID-19 vaccine. TCRdb's copy holds only in-frame clones and misses some; the assay was immunoSEQ multiplex PCR. The sample holds over 120,000 clones; nearly 95% are singletons and the top ten take roughly 3.5%. The material was peripheral blood, obtained 28 days after the second AZD1222 dose. Source of these receptors: an adult who received the AZD1222 COVID-19 vaccine. CDR3s include the opening cysteine and the closing phenylalanine or tryptophan. The D gene is left open where the match is weak. Size is stated for part of the rows, as once, few or many counts, or as a class when the clone is expanded.

NA,TRBJ2-3,TRBV12-3/TRBV12-4,NA,CASSYRGGDTQYF,TGTGCCAGCAGTTACAGGGGAGGAGATACGCAGTATTTT
NA,TRBJ2-3,TRBV27,TRBD2,CASSITGTSGKDTDTQYF,TGTGCCAGCAGTATCACCGGGACTAGCGGGAAAGACACAGATACGCAGTATTTT
NA,TRBJ2-1,TRBV4-3,TRBD1,CASSQVGTGYNEQFF,TGCGCCAGCAGCCAAGTAGGGACAGGGTACAATGAGCAGTTCTTC
NA,TRBJ1-1,TRBV5-8,NA,CASSLGSFLGVNEAFF,TGTGCCAGCAGCTTGGGGTCTTTTCTTGGGGTCAATGAAGCTTTCTTT
NA,TRBJ2-7,TRBV4-1,NA,CASSHGTGNEQYF,TGCGCCAGCAGCCACGGTACAGGGAACGAGCAGTACTTC
NA,TRBJ1-4,TRBV19,NA,CASTTGTPDEKLFF,TGTGCCAGTACTACCGGGACGCCAGATGAAAAACTGTTTTTT
NA,TRBJ2-7,TRBV6-5,NA,CASSPNIRPTLEQYF,TGTGCCAGCAGCCCAAACATAAGACCAACTCTCGAGCAGTACTTC
NA,TRBJ1-3,TRBV7-8,NA,CASSSIVGSGNTIYF,TGTGCCAGCAGCTCCATAGTAGGCTCTGGAAACACCATATATTTT
NA,TRBJ2-1,TRBV6-1,NA,CASSERGGANEQFF,TGTGCCAGCAGTGAACGTGGAGGGGCTAATGAGCAGTTCTTC
NA,TRBJ2-3,TRBV27,NA,CASSLSFRGTDTQYF,TGTGCCAGCAGTTTATCGTTCAGGGGCACAGATACGCAGTATTTT
NA,TRBJ1-1,TRBV23-1,NA,CASSKGPVGNTEAFF,TGCGCCAGCTCCAAAGGCCCCGTCGGGAACACTGAAGCTTTCTTT
NA,TRBJ1-5,TRBV3-1/TRBV3-2,NA,CASSQGGQGNQPQHF,TGTGCCAGCAGCCAAGGGGGCCAGGGGAATCAGCCCCAGCATTTT
NA,TRBJ2-1,TRBV19,TRBD2,CASGPGLASNEQFF,TGTGCCAGTGGACCGGGACTAGCCTCCAATGAGCAGTTCTTC
NA,TRBJ1-1,TRBV18,NA,CASSPGRENTEAFF,TGTGCCAGCTCACCGGGACGGGAGAACACTGAAGCTTTCTTT
NA,TRBJ1-3,TRBV6-5,NA,CASTENGNTIYF,TGTGCCAGCACAGAAAACGGAAACACCATATATTTT
once,TRBJ2-5,TRBV9,TRBD1,CASSFSLGGQGAETQYF,TGTGCCAGCAGCTTCAGCCTAGGGGGACAGGGGGCAGAGACCCAGTACTTC
NA,TRBJ2-7,TRBV4-3,TRBD2,CASSSALAAYEQYF,TGCGCCAGCAGCTCAGCGCTAGCGGCCTACGAGCAGTACTTC
NA,TRBJ1-5,TRBV27,NA,CASSPRRDSNQPQHF,TGTGCCAGCAGTCCCCGCCGAGATAGCAATCAGCCCCAGCATTTT
NA,TRBJ2-7,TRBV28,NA,CASSLDSAYEQYF,TGTGCCAGCAGTTTGGACAGCGCCTACGAGCAGTACTTC
NA,TRBJ1-3,TRBV15,NA,CATSSDLGQGGNTIYF,TGTGCCACCAGCAGCGACTTAGGGCAGGGAGGAAACACCATATATTTT
NA,TRBJ1-3,TRBV10-2,NA,CASSEQSGNTIYF,TGCGCCAGCAGTGAACAGTCTGGAAACACCATATATTTT
NA,TRBJ1-4,TRBV9,NA,CASSANPHRLNEKLFF,TGTGCCAGCAGCGCAAACCCGCACCGGCTAAATGAAAAACTGTTTTTT
NA,TRBJ2-2,TRBV6-5,NA,CASRRQGGTGELFF,TGTGCCAGCAGACGACAGGGAGGTACCGGGGAGCTGTTTTTT
NA,TRBJ2-1,TRBV28,TRBD2,CASSLRGLAGFSSYNEQFF,TGTGCCAGCAGCCTGAGGGGACTAGCGGGATTTAGCTCCTACAATGAGCAGTTCTTC
NA,TRBJ1-1,TRBV4-1,NA,CASSQAIQIPREAFF,TGCGCCAGCAGCCAAGCGATTCAAATTCCCCGTGAAGCTTTCTTT
NA,TRBJ2-1,TRBV4-1,NA,CASSQDAYNEQFF,TGCGCCAGCAGCCAAGATGCGTACAATGAGCAGTTCTTC
NA,TRBJ1-1,TRBV7-3,TRBD1,CASSLRGRTEAFF,TGTGCCAGCAGTCTGAGGGGGCGGACTGAAGCTTTCTTT